This TCR beta chain was identified in a study of shared clonotypes between healthy human individuals. Regarding the study as a whole: Some clonotypes were shared by all four sorted-subset donors, while others were not shared. The non-shared ones had lower generation probabilities than the shared ones. The study sampled only blood, and tissue repertoires likely differ. With several donors compared, roughly 5% of naive CD4 clonotypes were shared.

Authors' analysis steps: ImmunoSEQ yielded junction-only sequences lacking quality scores, so filtering differed. Produced via immunoSEQ multiplex PCR; TCRdb's table is partial and in-frame only. From that table come the V and J calls and clone size; the DNA was used to work out D and trimming. The table records about 2.3 million clones, roughly 93% of them present only once. Regarding this clone: The antigen is unknown.

Per germline, CDR1 ENHRY and CDR2 SYGVKD. Trimming left V 3 bases short and J 2 bases short, with 6 bases between. The CDR3 runs 13 residues. This TCR was recovered from a man between 18 and 29 years old in good health. Some clones in this sample may be carry-over from other donors' samples. This chain uses TRBV10-3 with TRBJ2-3; D remains ambiguous. The sequencing sample was made of naive CD4+ T cells from PBMCs. Subset in this sample: CD45RA+ positively selected. This chain's CDR3 is CAISEGPTDTQYF. In nucleotides, the CDR3 is TGTGCCATCAGTGAAGGACCCACAGATACGCAGTATTTT.